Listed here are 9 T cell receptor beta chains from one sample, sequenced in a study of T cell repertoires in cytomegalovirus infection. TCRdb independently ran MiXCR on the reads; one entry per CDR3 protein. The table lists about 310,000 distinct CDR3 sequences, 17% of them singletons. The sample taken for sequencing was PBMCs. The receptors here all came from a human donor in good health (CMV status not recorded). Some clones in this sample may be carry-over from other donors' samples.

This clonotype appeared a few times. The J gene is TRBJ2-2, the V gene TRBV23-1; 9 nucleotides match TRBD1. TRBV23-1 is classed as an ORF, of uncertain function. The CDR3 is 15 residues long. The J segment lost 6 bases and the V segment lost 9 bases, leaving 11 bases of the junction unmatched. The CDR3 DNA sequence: TGCGCCAGATCTTTAGACAGGGGGATAGCCGGGGAGCTGTTTTTT. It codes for CARSLDRGIAGELFF.

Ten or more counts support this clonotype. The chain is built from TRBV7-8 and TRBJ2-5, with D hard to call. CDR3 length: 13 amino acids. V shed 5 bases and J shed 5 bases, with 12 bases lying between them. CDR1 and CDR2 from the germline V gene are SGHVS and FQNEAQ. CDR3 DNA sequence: TGTGCCAGCAGCCCCCGTGGAGTGGAGACCCAGTACTTC. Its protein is CASSPRGVETQYF.

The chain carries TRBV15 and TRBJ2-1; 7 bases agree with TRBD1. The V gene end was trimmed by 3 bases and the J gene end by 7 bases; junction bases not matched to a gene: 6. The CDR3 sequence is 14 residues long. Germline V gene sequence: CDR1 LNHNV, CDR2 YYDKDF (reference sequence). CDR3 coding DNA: TGTGCCACCAGCAGGGACAGGCTCGGGAATGAGCAGTTCTTC. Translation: CATSRDRLGNEQFF.

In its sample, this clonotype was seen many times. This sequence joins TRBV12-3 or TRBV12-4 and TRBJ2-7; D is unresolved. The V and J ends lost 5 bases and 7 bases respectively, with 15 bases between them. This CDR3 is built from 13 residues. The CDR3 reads CASSPSSFGEQYF. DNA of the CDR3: TGTGCCAGCAGTCCATCAAGCTTCGGGGAGCAGTACTTC.

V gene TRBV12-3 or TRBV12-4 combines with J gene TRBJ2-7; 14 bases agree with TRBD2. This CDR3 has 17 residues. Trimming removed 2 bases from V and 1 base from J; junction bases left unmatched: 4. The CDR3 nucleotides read TGTGCCAGCAGTTTAATTAGACTAGCGGGGGGGTCCTACGAGCAGTACTTC. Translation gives CASSLIRLAGGSYEQYF.

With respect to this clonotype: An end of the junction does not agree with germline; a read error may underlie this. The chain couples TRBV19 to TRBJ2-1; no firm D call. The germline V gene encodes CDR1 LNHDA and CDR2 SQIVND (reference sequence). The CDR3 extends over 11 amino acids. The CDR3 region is CASSMPNKQFF. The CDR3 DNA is TGTGCCAGTAGTATGCCCAATAAGCAGTTCTTC.

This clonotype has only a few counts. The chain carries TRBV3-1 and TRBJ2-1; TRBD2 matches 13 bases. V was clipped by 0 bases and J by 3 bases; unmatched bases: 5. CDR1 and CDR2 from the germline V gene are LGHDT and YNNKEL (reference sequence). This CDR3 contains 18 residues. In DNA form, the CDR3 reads TGTGCCAGCAGCCAAGACCTGACTAGCGGGGGGTACTACAATGAGCAGTTCTTC. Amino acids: CASSQDLTSGGYYNEQFF.

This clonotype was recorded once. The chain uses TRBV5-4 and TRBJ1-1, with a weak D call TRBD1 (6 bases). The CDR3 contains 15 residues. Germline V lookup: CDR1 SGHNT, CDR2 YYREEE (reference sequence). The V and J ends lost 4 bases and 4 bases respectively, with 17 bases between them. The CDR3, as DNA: TGTGCCAGCAGCCGCGATCTCCAGGGGATCACTGAAGCTTTCTTT. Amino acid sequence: CASSRDLQGITEAFF.

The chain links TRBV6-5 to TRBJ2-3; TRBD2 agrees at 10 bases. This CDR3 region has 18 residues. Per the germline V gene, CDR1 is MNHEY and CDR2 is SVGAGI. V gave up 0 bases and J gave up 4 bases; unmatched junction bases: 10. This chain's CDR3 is CASSYSRHSGRMADTQYF. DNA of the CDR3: TGTGCCAGCAGTTACTCGCGACATAGCGGGAGGATGGCAGATACGCAGTATTTT.